Listed here is a single TCR beta chain. The V gene end was trimmed by 6 bases and the J gene end by 6 bases; junction bases not matched to a gene: 9. The length of the CDR3 is 14 residues. CDR1 is SEHNR, CDR2 FQNEAQ, per germline (reference sequence). This sample was included in a study of T cell changes during pregnancy in multiple sclerosis. Clones were sequenced by immunoSEQ multiplex PCR, and TCRdb holds only the in-frame ones, with some missing. The data show tens of thousands of clones, almost 95% seen once. The material sequenced was CD4+ T cells from peripheral blood mononuclear cells, taken before pregnancy. The V call is TRBV7-9, the J call TRBJ2-7; 9 bases map to TRBD1. The source of this sequence is a female donor with multiple sclerosis, enrolled in a pregnancy study. CDR3 DNA: TGTGCCAGCAGTCCACCGGGACAGGGCACCGAGCAGTACTTC. It translates to CASSPPGQGTEQYF.